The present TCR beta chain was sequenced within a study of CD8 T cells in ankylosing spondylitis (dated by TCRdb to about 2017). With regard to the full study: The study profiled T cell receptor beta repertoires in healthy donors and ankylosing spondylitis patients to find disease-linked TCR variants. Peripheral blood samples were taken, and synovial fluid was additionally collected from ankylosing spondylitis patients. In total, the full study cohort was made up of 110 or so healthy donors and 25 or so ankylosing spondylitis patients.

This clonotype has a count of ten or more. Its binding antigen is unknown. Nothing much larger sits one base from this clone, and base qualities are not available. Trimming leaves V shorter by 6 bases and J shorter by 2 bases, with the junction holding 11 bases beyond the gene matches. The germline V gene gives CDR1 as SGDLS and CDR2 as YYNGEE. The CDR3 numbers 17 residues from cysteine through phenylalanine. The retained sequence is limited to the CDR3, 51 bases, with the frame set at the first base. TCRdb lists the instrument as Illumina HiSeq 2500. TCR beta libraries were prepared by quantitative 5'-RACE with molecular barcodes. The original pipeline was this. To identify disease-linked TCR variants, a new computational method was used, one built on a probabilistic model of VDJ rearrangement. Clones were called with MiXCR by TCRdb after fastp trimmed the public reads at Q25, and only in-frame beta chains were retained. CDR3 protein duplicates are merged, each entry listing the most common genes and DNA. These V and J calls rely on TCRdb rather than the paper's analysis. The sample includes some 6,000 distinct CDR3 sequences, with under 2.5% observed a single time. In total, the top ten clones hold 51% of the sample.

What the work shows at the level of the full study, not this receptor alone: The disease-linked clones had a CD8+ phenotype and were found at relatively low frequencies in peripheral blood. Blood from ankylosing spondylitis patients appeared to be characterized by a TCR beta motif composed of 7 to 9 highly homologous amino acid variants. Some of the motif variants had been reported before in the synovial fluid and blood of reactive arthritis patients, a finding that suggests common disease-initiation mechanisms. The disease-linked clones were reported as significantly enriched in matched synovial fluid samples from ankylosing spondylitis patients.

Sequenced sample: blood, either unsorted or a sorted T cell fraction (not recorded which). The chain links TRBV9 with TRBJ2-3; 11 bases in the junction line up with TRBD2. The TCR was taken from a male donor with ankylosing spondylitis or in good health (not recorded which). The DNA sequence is TGTGCCAGCACCCCGGGACTAGCGGTACGCCCCACAGATACGCAGTATTTT. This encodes CASTPGLAVRPTDTQYF.